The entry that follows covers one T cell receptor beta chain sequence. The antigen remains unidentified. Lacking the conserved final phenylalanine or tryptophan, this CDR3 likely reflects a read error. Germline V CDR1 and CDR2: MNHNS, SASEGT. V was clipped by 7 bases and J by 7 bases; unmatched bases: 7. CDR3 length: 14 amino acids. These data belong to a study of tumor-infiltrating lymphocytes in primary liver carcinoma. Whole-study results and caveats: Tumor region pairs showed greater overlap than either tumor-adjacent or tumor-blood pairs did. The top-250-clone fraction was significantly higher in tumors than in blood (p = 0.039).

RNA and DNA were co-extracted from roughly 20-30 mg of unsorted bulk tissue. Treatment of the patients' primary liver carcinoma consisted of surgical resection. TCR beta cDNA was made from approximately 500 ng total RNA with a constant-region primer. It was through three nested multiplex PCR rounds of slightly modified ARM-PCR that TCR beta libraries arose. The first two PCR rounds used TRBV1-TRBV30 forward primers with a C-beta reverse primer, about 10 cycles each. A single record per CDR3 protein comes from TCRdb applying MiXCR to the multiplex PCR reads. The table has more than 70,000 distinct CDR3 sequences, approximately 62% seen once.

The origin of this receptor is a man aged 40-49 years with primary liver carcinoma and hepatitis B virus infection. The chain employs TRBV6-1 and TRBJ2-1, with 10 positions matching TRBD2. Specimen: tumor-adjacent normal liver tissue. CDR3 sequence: CASISVSGGNEQFL. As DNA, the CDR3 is TGTGCCAGCATAAGTGTTAGCGGGGGGAATGAGCAGTTCCTC.